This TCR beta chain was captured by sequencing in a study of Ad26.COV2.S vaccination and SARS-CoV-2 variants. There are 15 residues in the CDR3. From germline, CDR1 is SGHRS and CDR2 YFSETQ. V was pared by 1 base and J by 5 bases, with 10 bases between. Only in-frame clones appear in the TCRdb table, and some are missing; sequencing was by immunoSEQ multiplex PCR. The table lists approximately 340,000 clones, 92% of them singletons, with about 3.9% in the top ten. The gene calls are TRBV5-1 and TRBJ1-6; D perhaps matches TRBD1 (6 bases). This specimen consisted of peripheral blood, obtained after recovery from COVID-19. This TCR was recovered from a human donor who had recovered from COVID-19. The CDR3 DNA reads TGCGCCAGCAGCTTGTCAGGGGTCAATAATTCACCCCTCCACTTT. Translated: CASSLSGVNNSPLHF.